The TCR beta chain under discussion was sequenced for a study of blood T cell repertoires in COVID-19. On the study more broadly: The cDNA or gDNA used as material had been derived from T cells, B-cell-depleted T cells, or PBMCs.

Clones were sequenced by immunoSEQ multiplex PCR, and TCRdb holds only the in-frame ones, with some missing. The sample yields some 250,000 clones, roughly 88% seen once. In germline, CDR1 is MNHEY, CDR2 SMNVEV (reference sequence). V was clipped by 8 bases and J by 3 bases, with 16 bases between them. This CDR3 spans 14 amino acids. Source material: peripheral blood. The V and J genes are TRBV27 and TRBJ2-5; tentatively, D is TRBD2 (6 bases). The sequence came from a man in his forties with acute or convalescent COVID-19. The CDR3 nucleotides read TGTGCCAGCGGCGTGGATGGGAGGAAAGAGACCCAGTACTTC. It translates to CASGVDGRKETQYF.